The sequence of this TCR beta chain was determined in a study of T cells after yellow fever vaccination. General observations from the study: Repertoires sorted by FACS could include abundant clonotypes that are contaminants from the bulk population. Clonotypes found in both CD4 and CD8 compartments made up a small share.

The CDR3 sequence is 13 residues long. The V end lost 4 bases, the J end lost 5 bases, and 13 bases lay between the germline ends. The germline V gene has CDR1 SGHKS and CDR2 YYEKEE (reference sequence). TCR cDNA, made by 5'RACE template switching, carried an added universal primer site and UMIs. TCRdb ran MiXCR on the 5' RACE reads and lists one entry per CDR3 protein. Among about 370,000 distinct CDR3 sequences listed, roughly 10% were seen once. Of note for this clonotype: Antigen unknown.

The chain employs TRBV5-5 and TRBJ2-7, with D tentatively TRBD1 (5 bases). The specimen comprised PBMCs, sampled on the day of the first yellow fever vaccination. The clonotype originates from a man aged 18 to 35 who received the YFV17D yellow fever vaccine. The CDR3 DNA reads as TGTGCCAGCAGCCCTGGGCCCAGGGACGAGCAGTACGTC. This gives the protein CASSPGPRDEQYV.